This T cell receptor (beta chain) stems from a study of response to subunit inactivated influenza vaccine. Overall study results and limits: Each seasonal influenza vaccination, the authors suggested, recruits few new T cells.

Each CDR3 protein gets one entry after TCRdb re-called the RT-PCR reads with MiXCR. Of over 800,000 distinct CDR3 sequences detected, about 20% appear once; the ten largest clones hold roughly 10%. Germline assignment: CDR1 MNHEY and CDR2 SMNVEV (reference sequence). The CDR3 loop spans 14 amino acids. The V gene end was trimmed by 0 bases and the J gene end by 4 bases; junction bases not matched to a gene: 2. There are a few counts of this clonotype. Antigen: not known. This chain links TRBV27 with TRBJ1-1; TRBD1 agrees at 7 bases. The source material was PBMCs from blood, sampled about 5 days after vaccination. The origin of this receptor is a man aged 50 or older who received an inactivated influenza vaccine. The CDR3 sequence is CASSLSRGSTEAFF. DNA of the CDR3: TGTGCCAGCAGTTTATCCAGGGGGAGCACTGAAGCTTTCTTT.